This TCR beta chain was identified in a study of identical twins. Study-wide results and limits: It was possible that invariant MAIT and iNKT cells partly confounded the zero-insertion analyses. Surplus twin overlap in beta out-of-frame sequences was less pronounced.

One entry per CDR3 protein, called by TCRdb with MiXCR from the 5' RACE reads. The repertoire holds 460,000 or so distinct CDR3 sequences, with over 12% as singletons. V lost 1 base, J lost 4 bases, and 3 bases stayed unmatched. CDR1 and CDR2 (germline): SGHDN, FVKESK. This CDR3 contains 16 residues. In regard to this clonotype: Its target is not known.

Another study also made use of these data, one on yellow fever vaccine responses in identical twins.

The chain combines TRBV14 with TRBJ2-3; 12 bases fit TRBD2. The TCR comes from a woman younger than 35 in good health. The sequenced sample was CD4+ T cells sorted from blood. The CDR3 nucleotides read TGTGCCAGCAGCCAAGGGACTAGCGGGAACCCAGATACGCAGTATTTT. Amino acids: CASSQGTSGNPDTQYF.